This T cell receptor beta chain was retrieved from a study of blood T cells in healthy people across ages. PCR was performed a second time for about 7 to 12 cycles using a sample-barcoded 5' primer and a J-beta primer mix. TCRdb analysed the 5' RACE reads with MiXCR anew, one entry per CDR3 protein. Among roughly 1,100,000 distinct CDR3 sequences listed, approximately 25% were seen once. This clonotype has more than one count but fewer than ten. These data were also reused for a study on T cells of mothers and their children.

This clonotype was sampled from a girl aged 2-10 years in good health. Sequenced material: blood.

The CDR3 bases are TGTGCCAGCAGTGAAGTTTTCGGGACAGGTGACATTCAGTACTTC. Translation: CASSEVFGTGDIQYF. This chain links TRBV6-1 with TRBJ2-4, with 8 bases fitting TRBD1. Per the germline V gene, CDR1 is MNHNS and CDR2 is SASEGT. The CDR3 extends over 15 amino acids. The V and J ends lost 1 base and 8 bases, in that order; junction bases with no gene match: 7.